The TCR beta chain described here comes from a study of blood T cell repertoires in COVID-19. Study in general: COVID-19 samples, acute and convalescent, were from the United States, Italy and Spain. PBMCs, B-cell-depleted T cells, or T cells provided the cDNA or gDNA that made up the material.

The germline V gene encodes CDR1 MNHEY and CDR2 SVGAGI. V was pared by 0 bases and J by 5 bases, with 6 bases of the junction left unmatched. The length of the CDR3 is 16 residues. Methods used by the authors: Using reference gene primer amplification, nucleated cell counts were estimated. Libraries were prepared by immunoSEQ multiplex PCR; TCRdb keeps only in-frame clonotypes and omits some of them. V and J calls and clone size are copied from that table; D and trimming were computed from the DNA. The top ten clones hold about 24% of a sample with approximately 90,000 clones, about 85% of them seen once.

The rearrangement uses TRBV6-5 and TRBJ2-2; 7 bases agree with TRBD1. The sequenced material came from peripheral blood. This sequence was found in a human donor in a cohort sampled during active COVID-19. Written as DNA, the CDR3 is TGTGCCAGCAGTTACTCGACAGGGTCTGGGACCGGGGAGCTGTTTTTT. This encodes CASSYSTGSGTGELFF.